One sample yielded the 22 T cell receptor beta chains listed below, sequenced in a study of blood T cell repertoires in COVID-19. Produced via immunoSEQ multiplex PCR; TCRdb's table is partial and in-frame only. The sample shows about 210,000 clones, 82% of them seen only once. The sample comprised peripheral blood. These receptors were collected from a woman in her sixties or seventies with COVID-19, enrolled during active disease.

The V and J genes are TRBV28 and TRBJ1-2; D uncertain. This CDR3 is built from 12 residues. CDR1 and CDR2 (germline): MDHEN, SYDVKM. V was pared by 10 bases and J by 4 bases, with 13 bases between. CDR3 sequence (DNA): TGTGCCACTACAGACACCATCTATGGCTACACCTTC. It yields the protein CATTDTIYGYTF.

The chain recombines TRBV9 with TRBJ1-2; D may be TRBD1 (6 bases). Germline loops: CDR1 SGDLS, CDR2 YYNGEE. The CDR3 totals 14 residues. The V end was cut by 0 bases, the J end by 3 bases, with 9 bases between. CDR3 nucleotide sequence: TGTGCCAGCAGCGTAGGGACAGCCGACTATGGCTACACCTTC. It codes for CASSVGTADYGYTF.

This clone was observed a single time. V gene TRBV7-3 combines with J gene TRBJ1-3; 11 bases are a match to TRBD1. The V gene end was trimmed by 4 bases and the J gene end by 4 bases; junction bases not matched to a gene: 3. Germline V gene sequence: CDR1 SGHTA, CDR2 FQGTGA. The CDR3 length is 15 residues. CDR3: CASSSDRGPGNTIYF. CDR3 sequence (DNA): TGTGCCAGCAGCTCGGACAGGGGGCCAGGAAACACCATATATTTT.

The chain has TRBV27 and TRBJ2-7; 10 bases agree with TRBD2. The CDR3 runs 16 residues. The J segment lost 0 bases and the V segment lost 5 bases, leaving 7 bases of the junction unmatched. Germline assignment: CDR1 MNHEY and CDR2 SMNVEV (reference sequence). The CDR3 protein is CASSPGLARYSYEQYF. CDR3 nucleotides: TGTGCCAGCAGTCCGGGACTAGCGCGATACTCCTACGAGCAGTACTTC.

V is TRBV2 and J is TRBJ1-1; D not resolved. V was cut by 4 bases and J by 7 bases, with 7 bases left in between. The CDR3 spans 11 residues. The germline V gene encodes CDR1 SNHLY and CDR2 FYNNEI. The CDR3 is CASSGGGEAFF. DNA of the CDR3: TGTGCCAGCAGTGGCGGTGGTGAAGCTTTCTTT.

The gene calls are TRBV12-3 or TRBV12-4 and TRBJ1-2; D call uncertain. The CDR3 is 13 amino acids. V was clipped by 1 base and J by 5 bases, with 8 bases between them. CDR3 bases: TGTGCCAGCAGTTTAGGGCCGTCGTATGGCTACACCTTC. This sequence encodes CASSLGPSYGYTF.

In nucleotides, the CDR3 is TGTGCCAGTAGTATATCTAGCGGGAGGGAGAATGAGCAGTTCTTC. Translated: CASSISSGRENEQFF. The rearrangement links TRBV19 to TRBJ2-1, with 12 bases matching TRBD2. Germline V gene lookup returns CDR1 LNHDA and CDR2 SQIVND (reference sequence). The CDR3 covers 15 residues. Unmatched junction bases numbered 3, after V lost 2 bases and J lost 7 bases.

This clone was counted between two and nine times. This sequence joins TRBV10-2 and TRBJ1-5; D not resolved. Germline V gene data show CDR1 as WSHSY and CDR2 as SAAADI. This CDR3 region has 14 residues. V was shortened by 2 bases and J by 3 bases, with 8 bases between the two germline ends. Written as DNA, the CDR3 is TGCGCCAGCAGTGAGGGGAGTTACAATCAGCCCCAGCATTTT. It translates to CASSEGSYNQPQHF.

CDR3 loop: CASSSGRREYEQYF. The CDR3 DNA follows: TGTGCCAGCAGTTCCGGCCGGAGGGAGTACGAGCAGTACTTC. The rearrangement links TRBV6-2 or TRBV6-3 to TRBJ2-7; tentatively, D is TRBD2 (6 bases). CDR3 length: 14 residues. Germline V gene lookup returns CDR1 MNHEY and CDR2 SVGEGT. V was trimmed by 4 bases and J by 4 bases, leaving 14 bases between them.

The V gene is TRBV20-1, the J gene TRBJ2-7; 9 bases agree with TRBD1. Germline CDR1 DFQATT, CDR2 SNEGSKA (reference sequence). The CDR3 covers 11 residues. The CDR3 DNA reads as TGCAGTGCAAAGGACAGGGGCCAGATAATCGTC. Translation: CSAKDRGQIIV.

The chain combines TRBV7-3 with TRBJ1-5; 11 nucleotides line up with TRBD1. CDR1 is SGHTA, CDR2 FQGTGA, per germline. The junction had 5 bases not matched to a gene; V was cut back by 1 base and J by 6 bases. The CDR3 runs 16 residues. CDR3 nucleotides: TGTGCCAGCAGCTTAATGGGGACAGGGGGTAGTCAGCCCCAGCATTTT. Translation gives CASSLMGTGGSQPQHF.

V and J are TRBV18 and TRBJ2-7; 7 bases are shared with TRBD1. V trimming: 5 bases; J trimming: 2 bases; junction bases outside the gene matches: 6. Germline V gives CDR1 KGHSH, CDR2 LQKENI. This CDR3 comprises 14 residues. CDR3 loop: CASSLTGDPYEQYV. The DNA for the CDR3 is TGTGCCAGCTCATTAACAGGGGACCCCTACGAGCAGTACGTC.

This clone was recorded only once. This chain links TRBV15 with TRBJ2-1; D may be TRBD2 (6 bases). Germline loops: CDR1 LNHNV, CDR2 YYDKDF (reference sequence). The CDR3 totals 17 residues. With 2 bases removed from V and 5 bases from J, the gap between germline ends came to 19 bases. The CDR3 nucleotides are TGTGCCACCAGCAGATCTGTAGGACGGGGAGGAGACAATGAGCAGTTCTTC. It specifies CATSRSVGRGGDNEQFF.

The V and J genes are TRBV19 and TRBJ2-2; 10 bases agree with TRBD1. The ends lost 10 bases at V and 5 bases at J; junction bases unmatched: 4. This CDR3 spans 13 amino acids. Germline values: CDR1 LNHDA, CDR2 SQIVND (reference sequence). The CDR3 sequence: CATGQGGTGELFF. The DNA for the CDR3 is TGTGCCACAGGACAGGGGGGGACCGGGGAGCTGTTTTTT. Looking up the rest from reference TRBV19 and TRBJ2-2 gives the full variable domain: DGGITQSPKYLFRKEGQNVTLSCEQNLNHDAMYWYRQDPGQGLRLIYYSQIVNDFQKGDIAEGYSVSREKKESFPLTVTSAQKNPTAFYLCATGQGGTGELFFGEGSRLTVL.

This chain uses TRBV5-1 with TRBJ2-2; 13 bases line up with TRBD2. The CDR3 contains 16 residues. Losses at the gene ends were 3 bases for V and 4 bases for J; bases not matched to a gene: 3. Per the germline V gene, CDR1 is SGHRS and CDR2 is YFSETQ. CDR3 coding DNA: TGCGCCAGCAGCTCAACTAGCGGGGGGGCCACCGGGGAGCTGTTTTTT. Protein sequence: CASSSTSGGATGELFF.

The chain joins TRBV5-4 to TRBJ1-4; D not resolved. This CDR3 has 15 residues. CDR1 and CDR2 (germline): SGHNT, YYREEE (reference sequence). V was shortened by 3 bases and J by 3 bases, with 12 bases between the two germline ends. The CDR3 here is CASSSPDGANEKLFF. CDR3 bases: TGTGCCAGCAGCTCCCCAGACGGAGCTAATGAAAAACTGTTTTTT.

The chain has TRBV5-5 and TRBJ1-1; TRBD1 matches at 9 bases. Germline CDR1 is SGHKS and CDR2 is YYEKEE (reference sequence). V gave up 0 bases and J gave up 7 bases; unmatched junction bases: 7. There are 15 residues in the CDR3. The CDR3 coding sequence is TGTGCCAGCAGCTTGGCCGGGACAGGGACGAATGAAGCTTTCTTT. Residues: CASSLAGTGTNEAFF. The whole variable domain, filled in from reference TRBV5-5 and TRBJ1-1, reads DAGVTQSPTHLIKTRGQQVTLRCSPISGHKSVSWYQQVLGQGPQFIFQYYEKEERGRGNFPDRFSARQFPNYSSELNVNALLLGDSALYLCASSLAGTGTNEAFFGQGTRLTVV.

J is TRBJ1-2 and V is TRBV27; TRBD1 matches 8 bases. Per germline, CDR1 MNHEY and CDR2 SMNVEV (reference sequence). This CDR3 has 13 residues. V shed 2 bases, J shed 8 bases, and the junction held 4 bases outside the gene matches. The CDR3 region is CASSLQGAGGYTF. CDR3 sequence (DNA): TGTGCCAGCAGTTTACAGGGGGCGGGGGGCTACACCTTC.

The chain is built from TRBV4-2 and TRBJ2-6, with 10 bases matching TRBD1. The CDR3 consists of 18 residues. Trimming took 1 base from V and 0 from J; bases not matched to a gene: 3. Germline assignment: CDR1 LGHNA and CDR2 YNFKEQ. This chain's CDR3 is CASSQAGTGASGANVLTF. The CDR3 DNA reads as TGTGCCAGCAGCCAAGCCGGGACAGGGGCCTCTGGGGCCAACGTCCTGACTTTC.

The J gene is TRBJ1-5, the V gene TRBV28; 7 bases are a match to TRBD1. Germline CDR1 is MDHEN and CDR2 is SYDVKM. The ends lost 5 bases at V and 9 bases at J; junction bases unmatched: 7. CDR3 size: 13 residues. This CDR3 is CASSPTRQGPQHF. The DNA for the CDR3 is TGTGCCAGCAGTCCCACTCGACAGGGGCCCCAGCATTTT.

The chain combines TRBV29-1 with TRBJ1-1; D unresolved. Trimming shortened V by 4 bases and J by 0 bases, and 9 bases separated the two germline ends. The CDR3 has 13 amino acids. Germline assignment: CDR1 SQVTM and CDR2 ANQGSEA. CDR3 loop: CSVGFGVNTEAFF. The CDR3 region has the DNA TGCAGCGTTGGTTTCGGTGTGAACACTGAAGCTTTCTTT.

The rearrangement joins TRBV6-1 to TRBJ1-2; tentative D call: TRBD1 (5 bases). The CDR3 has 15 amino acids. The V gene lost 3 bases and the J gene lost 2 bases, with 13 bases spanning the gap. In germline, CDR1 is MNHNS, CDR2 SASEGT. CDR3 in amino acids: CASSDRTGPNYGYTF. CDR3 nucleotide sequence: TGTGCCAGCAGTGATCGTACAGGCCCAAACTATGGCTACACCTTC.